These T cell receptor beta chains were read from a single sample in a study of T-cell memory formation after mild COVID-19. TCRdb recomputed calls from the 5' RACE reads with MiXCR, one row per CDR3 protein. The data show about 600,000 distinct CDR3 sequences, approximately 21% seen once. Sequences were obtained from PBMCs or a T cell subset sorted from them (not recorded which). These receptors came from an adult woman who had mild COVID-19 (a few samples of this study predate the infection). Cell type and time point are not known. Each CDR3 is given with its conserved first and last residue. D genes are given only for firm matches. Clone sizes are given selectively: once, few, many, or a class where the clone is expanded.

J	V	D	size	DNA	CDR3
TRBJ2-5	TRBV4-3	TRBD2	-	TGCGCCAGCAGCCAAGATTTCCGGGGGTTTAGCGGGACTCAAGAGACCCAGTACTTC	CASSQDFRGFSGTQETQYF
TRBJ2-7	TRBV5-4	-	-	TGTGCCAGCAGCCCCGCAGGGCAGCGCTACGAGCAGTACTTC	CASSPAGQRYEQYF
TRBJ2-5	TRBV5-1	-	-	TGCGCCAGCAGCTTGGGGCTAGACCCAGAGACCCAGTACTTC	CASSLGLDPETQYF
TRBJ2-3	TRBV5-1	-	-	TGCGCCAGCAGCGGGAGGGACAGTTCTAGCACAGATACGCAGTATTTT	CASSGRDSSSTDTQYF
TRBJ2-7	TRBV6-2/TRBV6-3	TRBD1	-	TGTGCCAGCAGTTTCGGGACAGGCATTACCGAGCAGTACTTC	CASSFGTGITEQYF
TRBJ2-4	TRBV3-1	-	few	TGTGCCAGCAGCCACAGAGCTCAGGACATTCAGTACTTC	CASSHRAQDIQYF
TRBJ2-3	TRBV20-1	-	-	TGCAGTGCTTCCGGAGGGGATACGCAGTATTTT	CSASGGDTQYF
TRBJ2-1	TRBV7-2	-	few	TGTGCCAGCAGCTCATCTCGGGTAAGAGCAGCCAATGAGCAGTTCTTC	CASSSSRVRAANEQFF
TRBJ2-7	TRBV4-2	-	-	TGTGCCAGCAGCCACCCCGGGACGCGAGAGGACGAGCAGTACTTC	CASSHPGTREDEQYF
TRBJ2-2	TRBV5-4	-	-	TGTGCCAGCAGCTTGGACCAGGGGTCGGGCGGGGAGCTGTTTTTT	CASSLDQGSGGELFF
TRBJ2-5	TRBV29-1	-	-	TGCAGCGTTGGTTGGGCAGTCCAAGAGACCCAGTACTTC	CSVGWAVQETQYF
TRBJ2-7	TRBV6-2/TRBV6-3	-	-	TGTGCCAGCAGTTACCCAGCTCCGGGCGCATTCTACGAGCAGTACTTC	CASSYPAPGAFYEQYF
TRBJ1-5	TRBV12-3/TRBV12-4	TRBD1	-	TGTGCCAGCAGTCCCCCCGGGACAGCCCAGCATTTT	CASSPPGTAQHF
TRBJ1-5	TRBV20-1	-	-	TGCAGTGCTCCCCACATGGGCAGGGAGGGCAATCAGCCCCAGCATTTT	CSAPHMGREGNQPQHF
TRBJ2-1	TRBV15	-	few	TGTGCCACCAGCAGAGCGAACCACTACAATGAGCAGTTCTTC	CATSRANHYNEQFF